This TCR beta chain was identified during a study of chemoradiotherapy in HPV16-positive cancers. Over chemoradiotherapy, repertoires were sampled more than once. This clone has only a few counts. Using immunoSEQ multiplex PCR, the repertoire was profiled, and TCRdb retains in-frame clones only, with some absent. Of 9,000 to 13,000 clones listed, over 65% are singletons. The origin of this receptor is a human donor with HPV-associated anogenital cancer. This sample was taken from a patient who underwent chemoradiotherapy.

CDR3 protein: CASSKDSYNQPQHF. CDR3 nucleotide sequence: TGTGCCAGCAGCAAGGACAGCTACAATCAGCCCCAGCATTTT. The gene calls are TRBV5-6 and TRBJ1-5, with D perhaps matching TRBD1 (6 bases). CDR3 length: 14 amino acids. The V end lost 4 bases, the J end lost 3 bases, and 11 bases lay between the germline ends. From germline, CDR1 is SGHDT and CDR2 YYEEEE.